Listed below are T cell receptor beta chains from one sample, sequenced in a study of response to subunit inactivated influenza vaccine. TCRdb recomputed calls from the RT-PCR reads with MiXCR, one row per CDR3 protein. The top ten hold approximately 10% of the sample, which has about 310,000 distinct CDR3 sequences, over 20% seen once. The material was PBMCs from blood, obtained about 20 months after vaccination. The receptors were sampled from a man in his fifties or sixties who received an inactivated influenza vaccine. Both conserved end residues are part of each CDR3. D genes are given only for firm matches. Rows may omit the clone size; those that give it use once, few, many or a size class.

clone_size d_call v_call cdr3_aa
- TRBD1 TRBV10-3 CAISSGQGAYEQYF
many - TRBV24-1 CATSAGDNEQFF
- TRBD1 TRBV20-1 CSARSPGQGHQPQHF
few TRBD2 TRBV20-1 CSARLRREGQTQYF
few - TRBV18 CASSPAGTDTQYF
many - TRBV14 CASRSYAEAFF
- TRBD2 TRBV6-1 CASSPRGSFDEQFF
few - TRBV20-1 CSARGPLVDTQYF
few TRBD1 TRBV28 CATLGPRQGWSGNEQFF
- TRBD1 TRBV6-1 CASRRTGGRINEKLFF
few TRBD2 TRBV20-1 CSARDFSGATDTQYF
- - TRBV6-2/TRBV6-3 CASTQGGVQPQHF
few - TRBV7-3 CATIEGRLTYEQYF
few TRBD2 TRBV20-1 CSGASGRVSYEQYF
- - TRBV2 CASLEGLYEQYF
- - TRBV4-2 CASSQDPTSTYTQYF
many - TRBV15 CATSRGGGQPQHF
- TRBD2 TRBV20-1 CSAHLGGGGEQYF
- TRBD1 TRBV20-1 CSAEPPGQGRNEQFF
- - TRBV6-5 CASSYTDSPNQPQHF
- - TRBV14 CASSQDRTGNGYTF
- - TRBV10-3 CAISGSDTDTQYF
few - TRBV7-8 CASSTFDYTQYF
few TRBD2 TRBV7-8 CASSLRLAGAGELFF
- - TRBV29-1 CSARLGTISTDTQYF
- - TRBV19 CATSPTGTDTQYF
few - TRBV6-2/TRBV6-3 CASSRWENEQFF
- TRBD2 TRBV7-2 CASSFVGTSGAYNEQFF
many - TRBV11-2 CASSPVTGYGYTF
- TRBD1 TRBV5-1 CASSPGQGGGTGELFF
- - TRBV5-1 CASSSTGTGANVLTF
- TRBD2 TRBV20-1 CSADGGLAKYEQYF
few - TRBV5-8 CASSVEGSHTIYF
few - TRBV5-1 CASSFQTGNSYNEQFF
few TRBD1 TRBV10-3 CATKGQGDSPLHF
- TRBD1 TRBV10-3 CAISFTGGYEQYF
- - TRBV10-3 CAISESGGAYNEQFF
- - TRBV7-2 CASSPITDTQYF
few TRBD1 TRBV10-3 CASWTGSSNQPQHF
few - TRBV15 CATSRSPRTENTEAFF
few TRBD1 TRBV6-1 CASSGPGQNPNYGYTF
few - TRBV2 CASIWGAGNTEAFF
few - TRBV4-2 CASSPGRVEIAWETQYF
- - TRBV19 CASSIGTADEKLFF
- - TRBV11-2 CASSGAAGPYNEQFF
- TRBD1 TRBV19 CASTKRDRDNSPLHF
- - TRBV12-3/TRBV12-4 CASSLRGEGQYF
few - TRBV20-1 CSANRGSGDNTDTQYF